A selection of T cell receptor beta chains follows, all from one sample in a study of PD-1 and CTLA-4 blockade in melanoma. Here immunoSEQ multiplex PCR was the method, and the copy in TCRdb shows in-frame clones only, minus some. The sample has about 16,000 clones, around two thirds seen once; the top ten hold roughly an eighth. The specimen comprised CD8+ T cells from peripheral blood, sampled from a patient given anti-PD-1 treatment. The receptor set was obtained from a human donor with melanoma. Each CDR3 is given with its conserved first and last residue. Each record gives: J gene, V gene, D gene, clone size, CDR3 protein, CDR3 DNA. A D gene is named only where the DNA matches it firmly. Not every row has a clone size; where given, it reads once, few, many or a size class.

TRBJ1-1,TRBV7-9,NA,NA,CASTTEGANTEAFF,TGTGCCAGCACTACCGAGGGAGCGAACACTGAAGCTTTCTTT
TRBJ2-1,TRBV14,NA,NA,CASSQSPVYEQFF,TGTGCCAGCAGCCAGAGTCCGGTTTATGAGCAGTTCTTC
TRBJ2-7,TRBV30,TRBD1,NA,CASRTGAKSYEQYF,TGTGCCTCCCGGACAGGGGCAAAGAGCTACGAGCAGTACTTC
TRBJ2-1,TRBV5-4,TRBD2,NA,CASREGTSRYNEQFF,TGTGCCAGCAGAGAGGGGACTAGCAGGTACAATGAGCAGTTCTTC
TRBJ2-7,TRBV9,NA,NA,CASSLGEPYEQYF,TGTGCCAGCAGTCTAGGCGAGCCCTACGAGCAGTACTTC
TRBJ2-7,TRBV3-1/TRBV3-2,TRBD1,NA,CASSPFGQGPYEQYF,TGTGCCAGCAGCCCCTTCGGACAGGGGCCCTACGAGCAGTACTTC
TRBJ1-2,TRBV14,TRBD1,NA,CASSGGQGGKDTF,TGTGCCAGCAGCGGGGGACAGGGAGGGAAGGACACCTTC
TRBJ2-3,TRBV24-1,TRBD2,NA,CATGTGGADTQYF,TGTGCCACCGGGACGGGAGGGGCAGATACGCAGTATTTT
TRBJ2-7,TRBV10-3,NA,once,CAIGEESSYEQYF,TGTGCCATCGGGGAGGAAAGCTCCTACGAGCAGTACTTC
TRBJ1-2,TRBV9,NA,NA,CASSVAGYGYTF,TGTGCCAGCAGCGTTGCGGGCTATGGCTACACCTTC
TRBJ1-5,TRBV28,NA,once,CASSFGGSSNQPQHF,TGTGCCAGCAGTTTCGGGGGATCCAGCAATCAGCCCCAGCATTTT
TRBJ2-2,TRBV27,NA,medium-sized,CASSKVGFANTGELFF,TGTGCCAGCAGCAAAGTGGGGTTTGCGAACACCGGGGAGCTGTTTTTT
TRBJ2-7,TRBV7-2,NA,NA,CASSLDLYEQYF,TGTGCCAGCAGCTTAGACCTCTACGAGCAGTACTTC
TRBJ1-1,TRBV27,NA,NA,CASSSRQFNTEAFF,TGTGCCAGCAGTTCCAGACAGTTCAACACTGAAGCTTTCTTT
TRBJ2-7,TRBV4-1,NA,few,CASSQENRDYEQYF,TGCGCCAGCAGCCAAGAAAACAGGGACTACGAGCAGTACTTC
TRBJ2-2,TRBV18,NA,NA,CASSPADTPGGELFF,TGTGCCAGCTCACCAGCGGACACCCCAGGCGGGGAGCTGTTTTTT
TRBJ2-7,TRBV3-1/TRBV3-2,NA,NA,CASSSLSLADTYEQYF,TGTGCCAGCAGCAGCCTCAGCCTAGCCGATACCTACGAGCAGTACTTC
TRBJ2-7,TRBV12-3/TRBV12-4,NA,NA,CASSLGGTGEQYF,TGTGCCAGCAGTTTGGGGGGTACTGGGGAGCAGTACTTC
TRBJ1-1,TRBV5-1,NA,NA,CASSFLGDEAFF,TGCGCCAGCAGCTTCTTGGGGGATGAAGCTTTCTTT
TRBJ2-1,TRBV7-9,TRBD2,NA,CASSSLAGVTYNEQFF,TGTGCCAGCAGCTCACTAGCGGGAGTTACCTACAATGAGCAGTTCTTC